These T cell receptor beta chains were read from a single sample in a study of T cells in Graves' hyperthyroidism and ophthalmopathy. TCRdb redid the calling of the multiplex PCR reads with MiXCR, one entry per CDR3 protein. The table has roughly 700,000 distinct CDR3 sequences, approximately 14% seen once. Material for sequencing was blood. All receptors derive from a woman in her late teens or twenties with Graves' hyperthyroidism. Both conserved end residues are part of each CDR3.

j_call	v_call	cdr3_length	cdr3_aa
TRBJ1-5	TRBV12-3/TRBV12-4	14	CASSYLSGNQPQHF
TRBJ2-5	TRBV6-1	17	CASTGTLGEAGGETQYF
TRBJ2-1	TRBV7-3	15	CASSPSSGPYNEQFF
TRBJ2-2	TRBV9	14	CASGQGGDTGELFF
TRBJ2-3	TRBV6-1	15	CASSHRAGYTDTQYF
TRBJ1-2	TRBV29-1	11	CSVGQSYGYTF
TRBJ1-1	TRBV7-3	14	CASSPTGRSTEAFF
TRBJ2-7	TRBV16	15	CASSQIGTGIHEQYF
TRBJ2-1	TRBV12-3/TRBV12-4	19	CASSKRTSGSRVAYNEQFF
TRBJ2-1	TRBV12-3/TRBV12-4	15	CASSSYGSSYNEQFF
TRBJ2-7	TRBV28	14	CASSPGRRVHEQYF
TRBJ2-5	TRBV29-1	16	CSVEDLGWVRQETQYF
TRBJ2-1	TRBV27	15	CASRPERELANEQFF
TRBJ2-1	TRBV29-1	14	CSGRDRVSYNEQFF
TRBJ2-1	TRBV20-1	15	CSPIMLREGLIEQFF
TRBJ2-1	TRBV29-1	14	CSVVAGGVYNEQFF
TRBJ1-1	TRBV2	11	CASRQTTEAFF
-	TRBV27	16	CASSSSSGKPYNEQYF
TRBJ1-1	TRBV7-2	13	CASSLNQNTEAFF
TRBJ2-3	TRBV4-2	17	CASSQDVASGLTDTQYF
TRBJ2-7	TRBV30	14	CAWSIPEMYYEQYF
TRBJ1-2	TRBV6-1	13	CASSDQDWNGYTF
TRBJ1-5	TRBV20-1	14	CSARDRVSNQPQHF
TRBJ2-2	TRBV24-1	15	CATSEAGGPSGELFF
TRBJ1-1	TRBV9	15	CASSVGGGGKTEAFF
TRBJ2-5	TRBV12-3/TRBV12-4	15	CASSFLTRAGETQYF
TRBJ2-7	TRBV6-1	16	CASSEVGARRAYEQYF